This T cell receptor (beta chain) comes out of a study of regulatory T cells in long-lasting Graves disease. Through Arm-PCR of CDR3 regions and iRepertoire HTBI primers, TCR beta libraries were built. TCRdb redid the calling of the multiplex PCR reads with MiXCR, one entry per CDR3 protein. The sample includes approximately 350,000 distinct CDR3 sequences, under 20% seen only once; the top ten take 20%. This clonotype was counted ten times or more. As to time point: newly diagnosed GD, antithyroid drugs for less than 3 months. PBMCs were the source of the RNA used for TCR sequencing. These sequences were also reported in another study, on T cells in Graves' hyperthyroidism and ophthalmopathy.

The receptor was derived from a young woman with Graves disease. The input for sequencing was peripheral blood mononuclear cells (PBMCs), taken at new diagnosis, from a patient treated with antithyroid drugs.

In DNA, the CDR3 is TGTGCCAGCAGTAAGATCCCGGGAGCCGTCGATGAGCAGTTCTTC. Translation gives CASSKIPGAVDEQFF. The rearrangement links TRBV6-2 or TRBV6-3 to TRBJ2-1, with D possibly TRBD2 on 6 matching bases. The CDR3 consists of 15 residues. The V gene's germline CDR1 is MNHEY and CDR2 SVGEGT. Trimming took off 5 bases at V and 8 bases at J, with 19 bases between the two ends.